These T cell receptor beta chains were read from a single sample in a study of T cells in Graves' hyperthyroidism and ophthalmopathy. Via MiXCR, TCRdb re-called the multiplex PCR reads, giving one row per CDR3 protein. Of around 260,000 distinct CDR3 sequences listed, about 25% are singletons. The source material was blood. These receptor sequences come from a man aged 35-49 years with Graves' hyperthyroidism that later progressed to Graves' ophthalmopathy. The CDR3 runs from the conserved cysteine through the conserved F or W. Fields, in order: V gene, clone size, D gene, J gene, CDR3 protein, CDR3 DNA. D genes are given only for firm matches. Only part of the rows carry a size: once, few, many, or a class if the clone is expanded.

v_gene: TRBV19; abundance: many; d_gene: .; j_gene: TRBJ1-3; CDR3aa: CASNDSGNTIYF; CDR3nt: TGTGCCAGTAATGACTCTGGAAACACCATATATTTT
v_gene: TRBV7-8; abundance: many; d_gene: TRBD2; j_gene: TRBJ2-7; CDR3aa: CASSLGRVLREQYF; CDR3nt: TGTGCCAGCAGCTTGGGGAGGGTACTCCGCGAGCAGTACTTC
v_gene: TRBV19; abundance: .; d_gene: .; j_gene: TRBJ1-5; CDR3aa: CASSIQVNQPQHF; CDR3nt: TGTGCCAGTAGTATACAGGTGAATCAGCCCCAGCATTTT
v_gene: TRBV24-1; abundance: many; d_gene: .; j_gene: TRBJ2-2; CDR3aa: CATSDPPIGELFF; CDR3nt: TGTGCCACCAGTGATCCGCCGATCGGGGAGCTGTTTTTT
v_gene: TRBV24-1; abundance: many; d_gene: TRBD2; j_gene: TRBJ2-1; CDR3aa: CATSDLRTSGTNEQFF; CDR3nt: TGTGCCACCAGTGATTTGAGGACTAGCGGGACCAATGAGCAGTTCTTC
v_gene: TRBV30; abundance: .; d_gene: TRBD1; j_gene: TRBJ1-5; CDR3aa: CAWSVARTGPYQPQHF; CDR3nt: TGTGCCTGGAGTGTAGCCCGGACAGGGCCTTATCAGCCCCAGCATTTT
v_gene: TRBV12-3/TRBV12-4; abundance: .; d_gene: .; j_gene: TRBJ2-7; CDR3aa: CASSPGPAGGEQYF; CDR3nt: TGTGCCAGCAGTCCTGGGCCTGCCGGGGGCGAGCAGTACTTC
v_gene: TRBV10-3; abundance: many; d_gene: .; j_gene: TRBJ1-2; CDR3aa: CAISERHYGYTF; CDR3nt: TGTGCCATCAGTGAAAGACATTATGGCTACACCTTC
v_gene: TRBV20-1; abundance: .; d_gene: .; j_gene: TRBJ2-7; CDR3aa: CSASPGEQYF; CDR3nt: TGCAGTGCAAGTCCTGGCGAGCAGTACTTC
v_gene: TRBV20-1; abundance: .; d_gene: .; j_gene: TRBJ2-7; CDR3aa: CSARRFSVHRAYEQYF; CDR3nt: TGCAGTGCCAGACGGTTTTCGGTTCACCGAGCTTACGAGCAGTACTTC
v_gene: TRBV19; abundance: .; d_gene: .; j_gene: TRBJ2-7; CDR3aa: CASRRYPGSQGYEQYF; CDR3nt: TGTGCCAGTAGGAGATACCCGGGCTCCCAGGGCTACGAGCAGTACTTC
v_gene: TRBV6-2/TRBV6-3; abundance: many; d_gene: .; j_gene: TRBJ2-7; CDR3aa: CASSYGTGEQYF; CDR3nt: TGTGCCAGCAGTTACGGGACGGGCGAGCAGTACTTC
v_gene: TRBV29-1; abundance: many; d_gene: .; j_gene: TRBJ2-7; CDR3aa: CSVPVDPFSYEQYF; CDR3nt: TGCAGCGTTCCGGTGGACCCTTTCTCCTACGAGCAGTACTTC
v_gene: TRBV19; abundance: many; d_gene: .; j_gene: TRBJ1-5; CDR3aa: CASSIGRMQGTSNQPQHF; CDR3nt: TGTGCCAGTAGTATAGGACGCATGCAGGGGACTAGCAATCAGCCCCAGCATTTT
v_gene: TRBV30; abundance: many; d_gene: .; j_gene: TRBJ1-1; CDR3aa: CACPGTPAFF; CDR3nt: TGTGCCTGTCCCGGGACACCGGCTTTCTTT
v_gene: TRBV14; abundance: many; d_gene: TRBD2; j_gene: TRBJ2-4; CDR3aa: CASSQEGLGGVVKNIQYF; CDR3nt: TGTGCCAGCAGCCAAGAAGGCCTTGGGGGGGTGGTCAAAAACATTCAGTACTTC
v_gene: TRBV6-5; abundance: many; d_gene: .; j_gene: TRBJ2-5; CDR3aa: CASSYSGVGETQYF; CDR3nt: TGTGCCAGCAGTTATTCAGGGGTTGGGGAGACCCAGTACTTC
v_gene: TRBV6-5; abundance: .; d_gene: .; j_gene: TRBJ2-1; CDR3aa: CASSYSIKRGEANEQFF; CDR3nt: TGTGCCAGCAGTTACTCGATTAAAAGGGGGGAAGCCAATGAGCAGTTCTTC
v_gene: TRBV4-1; abundance: many; d_gene: TRBD2; j_gene: TRBJ2-7; CDR3aa: CASSSAGTSALTYEQYF; CDR3nt: TGCGCCAGCAGCTCGGCCGGGACTAGCGCCTTAACCTACGAGCAGTACTTC
v_gene: TRBV2; abundance: many; d_gene: TRBD1; j_gene: TRBJ2-2; CDR3aa: CASSVQGAINGELFF; CDR3nt: TGTGCCAGCAGTGTTCAGGGGGCTATTAACGGGGAGCTGTTTTTT
v_gene: TRBV7-6; abundance: many; d_gene: .; j_gene: TRBJ2-5; CDR3aa: CASSLGGFIASGETQYF; CDR3nt: TGTGCCAGCAGCTTAGGGGGATTTATTGCGAGTGGAGAGACCCAGTACTTC
v_gene: TRBV28; abundance: .; d_gene: .; j_gene: TRBJ2-7; CDR3aa: CASSLFSTYEQYF; CDR3nt: TGTGCCAGCAGTTTGTTCAGTACCTACGAGCAGTACTTC
v_gene: TRBV5-6; abundance: many; d_gene: TRBD2; j_gene: TRBJ2-7; CDR3aa: CASSFRTSGRASYEQYF; CDR3nt: TGTGCCAGCAGCTTTAGGACTAGCGGGAGGGCCTCCTACGAGCAGTACTTC
v_gene: TRBV29-1; abundance: many; d_gene: .; j_gene: TRBJ2-7; CDR3aa: CSVPNEGNYEQYF; CDR3nt: TGCAGCGTCCCTAACGAGGGAAACTACGAGCAGTACTTC
v_gene: TRBV7-6; abundance: many; d_gene: TRBD2; j_gene: TRBJ2-2; CDR3aa: CASSSTPGTSGNTGELFF; CDR3nt: TGTGCCAGCAGCTCCACACCCGGGACTAGCGGAAACACCGGGGAGCTGTTTTTT
v_gene: TRBV29-1; abundance: .; d_gene: TRBD1; j_gene: TRBJ1-1; CDR3aa: CSDTGQGWTEAFF; CDR3nt: TGCAGCGACACGGGACAGGGCTGGACTGAAGCTTTCTTT
v_gene: TRBV12-3/TRBV12-4; abundance: many; d_gene: .; j_gene: TRBJ2-7; CDR3aa: CASSSSDRSSYEQYF; CDR3nt: TGTGCCAGCAGTTCATCCGACAGGAGTTCCTACGAGCAGTACTTC
v_gene: TRBV5-1; abundance: many; d_gene: .; j_gene: TRBJ1-5; CDR3aa: CASSLSGAWDQPQHF; CDR3nt: TGCGCCAGCAGCTTATCGGGGGCTTGGGATCAGCCCCAGCATTTT
v_gene: TRBV12-5; abundance: few; d_gene: .; j_gene: TRBJ1-5; CDR3aa: CASGLVVGGQYNQPQHF; CDR3nt: TGTGCTAGTGGTTTGGTAGTAGGAGGACAGTACAATCAGCCCCAGCATTTT
v_gene: TRBV18; abundance: many; d_gene: TRBD1; j_gene: TRBJ2-5; CDR3aa: CASSPLTGKETQYF; CDR3nt: TGTGCCAGCTCACCTCTGACAGGGAAAGAGACCCAGTACTTC